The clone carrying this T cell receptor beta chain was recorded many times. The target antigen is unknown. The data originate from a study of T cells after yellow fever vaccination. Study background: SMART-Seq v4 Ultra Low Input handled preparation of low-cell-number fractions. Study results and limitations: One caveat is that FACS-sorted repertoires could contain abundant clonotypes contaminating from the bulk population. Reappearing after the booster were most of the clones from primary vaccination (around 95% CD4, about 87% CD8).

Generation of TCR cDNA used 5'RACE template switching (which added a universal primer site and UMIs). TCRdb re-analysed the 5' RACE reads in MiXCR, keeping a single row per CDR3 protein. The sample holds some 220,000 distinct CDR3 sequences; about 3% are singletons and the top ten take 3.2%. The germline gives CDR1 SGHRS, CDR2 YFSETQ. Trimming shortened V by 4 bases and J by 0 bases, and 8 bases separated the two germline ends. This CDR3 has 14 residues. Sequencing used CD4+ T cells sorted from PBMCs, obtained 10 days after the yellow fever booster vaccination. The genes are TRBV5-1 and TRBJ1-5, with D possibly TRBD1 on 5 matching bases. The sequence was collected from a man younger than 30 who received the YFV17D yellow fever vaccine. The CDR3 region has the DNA TGCGCCAGCAGCCAGGGTCCTAGCAATCAGCCCCAGCATTTT. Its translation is CASSQGPSNQPQHF.